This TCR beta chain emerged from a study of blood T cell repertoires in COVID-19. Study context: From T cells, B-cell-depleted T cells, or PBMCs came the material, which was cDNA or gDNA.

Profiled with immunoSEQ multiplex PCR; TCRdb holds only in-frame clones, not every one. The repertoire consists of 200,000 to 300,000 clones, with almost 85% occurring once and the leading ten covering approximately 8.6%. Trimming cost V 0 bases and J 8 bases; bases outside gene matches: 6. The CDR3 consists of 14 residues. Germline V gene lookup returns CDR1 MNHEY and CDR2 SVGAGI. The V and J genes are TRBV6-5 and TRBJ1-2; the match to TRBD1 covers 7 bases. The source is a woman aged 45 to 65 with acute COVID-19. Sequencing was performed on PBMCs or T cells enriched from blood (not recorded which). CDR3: CASSYSKGGAGYTF. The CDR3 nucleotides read TGTGCCAGCAGTTACTCCAAAGGGGGCGCGGGCTACACCTTC.